The sequence of this TCR beta chain was determined in a study of human T cells and chemical hapten exposure. Study-level information: For the approximately 25-week duration of the study, patients were given weekly doses of diphenylcyclopropenone on the scalp. Study conclusions and caveats: Compared with pre-sensitization or healthy control sets, expanded TCRs clustered more.

CDR3 length equals 11 residues. Per the germline V gene, CDR1 is SNHLY and CDR2 is FYNNEI. With 9 bases removed from V and 3 bases from J, the gap between germline ends came to 8 bases. MiXCR, applied by TCRdb to the RACE reads, yields one record per CDR3 protein. The table has a few hundred thousand distinct CDR3 sequences, just under 8% seen once. Time point meaning: pre-sensitization, week 0. Treatment of the sample: therapeutic diphenylcyclopropenone sensitization with weekly scalp DPC. In regard to this clonotype: Its target is not known.

The specimen comprised whole blood, sampled in connection with sensitization to the hapten diphenylcyclopropenone (DPC). The receptor was isolated from a man in his late teens or twenties with alopecia areata. Some clones in this sample may be carry-over from other donors' samples. V gene TRBV2 combines with J gene TRBJ1-2; possible D gene TRBD1, 5 bases. The CDR3 loop reads CARQTDYGYTF. DNA of the CDR3: TGTGCCAGACAGACAGACTATGGCTACACCTTC.